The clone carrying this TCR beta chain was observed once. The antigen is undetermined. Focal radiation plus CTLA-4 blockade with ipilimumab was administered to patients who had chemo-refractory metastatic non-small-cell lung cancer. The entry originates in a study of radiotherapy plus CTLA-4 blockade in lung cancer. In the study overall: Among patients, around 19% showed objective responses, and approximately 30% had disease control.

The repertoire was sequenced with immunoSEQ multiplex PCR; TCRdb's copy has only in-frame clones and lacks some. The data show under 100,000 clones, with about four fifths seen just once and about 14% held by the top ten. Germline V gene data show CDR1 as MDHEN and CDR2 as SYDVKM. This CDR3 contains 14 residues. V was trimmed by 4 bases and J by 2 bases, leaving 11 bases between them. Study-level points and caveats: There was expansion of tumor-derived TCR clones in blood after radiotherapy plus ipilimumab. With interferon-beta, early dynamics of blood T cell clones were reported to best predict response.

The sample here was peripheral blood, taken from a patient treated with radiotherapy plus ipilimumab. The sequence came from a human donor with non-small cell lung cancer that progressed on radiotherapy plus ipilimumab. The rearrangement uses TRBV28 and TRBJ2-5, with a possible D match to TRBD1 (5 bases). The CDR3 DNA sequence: TGTGCCAGCAGTTCAGGGCCCTCACAAGAGACCCAGTACTTC. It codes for CASSSGPSQETQYF.